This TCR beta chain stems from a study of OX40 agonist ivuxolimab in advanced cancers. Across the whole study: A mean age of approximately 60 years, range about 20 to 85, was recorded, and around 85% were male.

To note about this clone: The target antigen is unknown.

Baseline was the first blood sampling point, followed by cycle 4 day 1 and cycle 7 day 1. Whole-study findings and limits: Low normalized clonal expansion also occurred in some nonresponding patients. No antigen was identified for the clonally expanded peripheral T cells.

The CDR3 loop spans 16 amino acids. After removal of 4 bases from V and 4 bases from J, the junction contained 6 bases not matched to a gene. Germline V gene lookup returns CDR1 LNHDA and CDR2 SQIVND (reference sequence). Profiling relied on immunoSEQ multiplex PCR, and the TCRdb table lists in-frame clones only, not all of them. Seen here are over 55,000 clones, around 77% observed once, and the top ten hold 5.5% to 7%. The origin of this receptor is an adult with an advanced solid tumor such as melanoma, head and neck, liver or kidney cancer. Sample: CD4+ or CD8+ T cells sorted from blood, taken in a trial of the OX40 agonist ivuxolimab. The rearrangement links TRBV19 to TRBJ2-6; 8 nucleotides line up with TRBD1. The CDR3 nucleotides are TGTGCCAGTAGTAGGGACAGGTCGCTCGGGGCCAACGTCCTGACTTTC. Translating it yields CASSRDRSLGANVLTF. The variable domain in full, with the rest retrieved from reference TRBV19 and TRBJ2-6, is DGGITQSPKYLFRKEGQNVTLSCEQNLNHDAMYWYRQDPGQGLRLIYYSQIVNDFQKGDIAEGYSVSREKKESFPLTVTSAQKNPTAFYLCASSRDRSLGANVLTFGAGSRLTVL.